The 5 T cell receptor beta chains presented below share a single source sample, sequenced in a study of beta chain features in type 1 diabetes. Study-wide results and caveats: Moderate but significant shortening of TCRB CDR3s was recorded in all four CD4+ subsets from Type 1 diabetes patients.

These receptors' antigens are unknown. Expressed TCRB transcripts got sequenced, as all isolated RNA was reverse transcribed. The assay was immunoSEQ multiplex PCR, and TCRdb's table has in-frame clones only and misses some. The sample records about 700,000 clones, around 15% being singletons. The sample consisted of naive CD4+ T cells from blood. These receptors originate from a man in his late teens or twenties with type 1 diabetes.

The chain combines TRBV4-2 with TRBJ1-1; unclear D gene. The CDR3 has 15 amino acids. Trimming removed 1 base at V and 3 bases at J, with 12 bases between. From germline, CDR1 is LGHNA and CDR2 YNFKEQ. CDR3 nucleotide sequence: TGTGCCAGCAGCCAAGGAGTCACTCGGGACACTGAAGCTTTCTTT. Translating gives CASSQGVTRDTEAFF.

Only a few counts were recorded for this clone. This chain uses TRBV4-1 with TRBJ2-3, with D perhaps matching TRBD2 (5 bases). Trimming pared 1 base from V and 1 base from J, leaving 21 bases between. The CDR3 is 19 residues long. Germline CDR1 MGHRA, CDR2 YSYEKL. CDR3 region: CASSQAPVRGSGGTDTQYF. CDR3 DNA: TGCGCCAGCAGCCAAGCCCCGGTCCGGGGATCCGGAGGCACAGATACGCAGTATTTT.

The chain combines TRBV18 with TRBJ2-5; TRBD2 is a possible D gene (6 bases). The CDR3 is made up of 15 amino acids. The V end was cut by 1 base, the J end by 4 bases, with 13 bases between. Germline loops: CDR1 KGHSH, CDR2 LQKENI. This CDR3 reads CASSPQGGGRETQYF. The CDR3 DNA follows: TGTGCCAGCTCACCACAGGGAGGTGGGAGAGAGACCCAGTACTTC.

This clone has a handful of counts. This sequence joins TRBV10-3 and TRBJ2-3; D gene unclear. V was trimmed by 8 bases and J by 6 bases, leaving 9 bases between them. Per the germline V gene, CDR1 is ENHRY and CDR2 is SYGVKD. This CDR3 comprises 11 residues. CDR3 bases: TGTGCCATCCGGACCGGGGATACGCAGTATTTT. It is translated as CAIRTGDTQYF.

This clone was counted a few times. The J gene is TRBJ1-2, the V gene TRBV25-1, with D perhaps TRBD1 (5 bases). The germline gives CDR1 MGHDK, CDR2 SYGVNS. This CDR3 comprises 15 residues. Trimming took 6 bases from V and 2 from J, leaving 16 bases between them. CDR3 nucleotides: TGTGCCAGCAGCGCACTAGGGGACCTAAACTATGGCTACACCTTC. This translates into CASSALGDLNYGYTF.